The sequence of this T cell receptor (beta chain) was determined in a study of human thymus T cells. Study-wide findings and caveats: Thymic as well as blood repertoires seemed to favor certain V and J genes unevenly.

Here immunoSEQ multiplex PCR was the method, and the copy in TCRdb shows in-frame clones only, minus some. This sample has 40,000 to 45,000 clones, with approximately 95% found just once. As for this clone: Its antigen remains unknown.

The TCR was taken from a boy in the first two years of life with a congenital heart defect but otherwise immunologically healthy. The sequencing sample was made of blood.

The CDR3 DNA sequence: TGTGCCAGCTCACTTTTCATCTCTCTAGCGGGGGGGAGAAGCACAGATACGCAGTATTTT. This codes for CASSLFISLAGGRSTDTQYF. The gene calls are TRBV18 and TRBJ2-3, with 12 bases lining up with TRBD2. CDR1 and CDR2 (germline): KGHSH, LQKENI. Germline trimming cut 4 bases from V and 0 bases from J; bases unmatched to any gene: 14. CDR3 length equals 20 residues.